This T cell receptor beta chain derives from a study of technical replicates of blood from several donors. Here immunoSEQ multiplex PCR was the method, and the copy in TCRdb shows in-frame clones only, minus some. The sample carries about 82,000 clones, 95% to 96% recorded once. V lost 5 bases to trimming and J lost 2 bases; unmatched junction nucleotides: 3. The CDR3 has 14 amino acids. Germline-derived CDR1 and CDR2 are GTSNPN and SVGIG (reference sequence). Specimen: T cells isolated from PBMCs. The gene calls are TRBV30 and TRBJ2-1; 10 bases line up with TRBD2. This clonotype was obtained from a human donor in good health. CDR3 coding DNA: TGTGCCTGGCTGAGCGGGAGGGCCTACAATGAGCAGTTCTTC. As protein: CAWLSGRAYNEQFF.